This T cell receptor (beta chain) comes out of a study of T cells in Graves' hyperthyroidism and ophthalmopathy. Using RNA transcripts as the source, TCR beta CDR3 regions were amplified. A set of HTBI primers served as the primers for a first-round RT-PCR of the TCR CDR3. TCRdb itself ran the multiplex PCR reads through MiXCR, one entry per CDR3 protein. Of about 420,000 distinct CDR3 sequences detected, 15% to 19% appear once; the ten largest clones hold about 7.7%. Germline V gene lookup returns CDR1 MNHEY and CDR2 SMNVEV (reference sequence). The CDR3 is made up of 13 amino acids. The V end was cut by 11 bases, the J end by 5 bases, with 19 bases between.

The rearrangement joins TRBV27 to TRBJ2-7; a weak D match, TRBD2 (6 bases). This receptor was identified in a woman aged 18-29 years with Graves' hyperthyroidism. The sample consisted of blood. CDR3 loop: CASGVRDGNEQYF. The CDR3, as DNA: TGTGCCTCCGGCGTGCGGGACGGGAACGAGCAGTACTTC.